This entry concerns a single T cell receptor (beta chain). Because the CDR3's place on the DNA is in doubt, the DNA is left out and the CDR3 is given as listed by TCRdb. This specimen belongs to a study of technical replicates of blood from a few donors. The CDR3 comprises 11 residues, both ends counted. Germline loops: CDR1 GTSNPN, CDR2 SVGIG (reference sequence). Assay used: immunoSEQ multiplex PCR; TCRdb lists only in-frame clones, some missing. The table has 75,000 to 100,000 clones, 95% seen once; the top ten hold more than 0.2%. The genes are TRBV30 and TRBJ1-2; the table names TRBD1, a call not compared with the DNA. Sequenced sample: T cells isolated from PBMCs. The TCR was taken from a human donor in good health. The CDR3 here is CAWGKGTASTF.